These 11 T cell receptor beta chains were all obtained from the same sample, sequenced in a study of human T cells and chemical hapten exposure (dated by TCRdb to 2020 to 2022). The time point label here, explained by the study, means: pre-sensitization, week 0. This specimen's treatment or condition label, per the study, means: therapeutic diphenylcyclopropenone sensitization with weekly scalp DPC. The method behind the library was RACE. These reads were obtained on a NextSeq 500. Using fastp at Q25 and MiXCR, TCRdb reprocessed the public reads and kept productive beta chains. Each record represents a unique CDR3 protein, reported with the most common genes and DNA among its rows. Within this sample are approximately 180,000 distinct CDR3 sequences, with around 30% of them counted one time only. Of the sample, less than 3.5% falls within the top ten clones. The material was whole blood, obtained in connection with sensitization to the hapten diphenylcyclopropenone (DPC). The receptor source for this set is a woman in her 30s with alopecia areata. Some clones in this sample may be carry-over from other donors' samples.

At least ten counts were recorded for this clonotype. The rearrangement uses TRBV7-2 and TRBJ2-2; TRBD1 is a possible D gene (5 bases). V lost 4 bases to trimming and J lost 1 base, with 19 bases between them. The CDR3 has 18 residues. Per the germline V gene, CDR1 is SGHTA and CDR2 is FQGNSA. Here the CDR3 reads CASSSHPFQGENTGELFF. The CDR3 DNA follows: TGTGCCAGCAGCTCCCATCCTTTCCAGGGCGAGAACACCGGGGAGCTGTTTTTT. The variable domain in full, completed from reference TRBV7-2 and TRBJ2-2, reads GAGVSQSPSNKVTEKGKDVELRCDPISGHTALYWYRQSLGQGLEFLIYFQGNSAPDKSGLPSDRFSAERTGGSVSTLTIQRTQQEDSAVYLCASSSHPFQGENTGELFFGEGSRLTVL.

The table lists this clonotype with a few counts. The V and J genes are TRBV28 and TRBJ2-3; a possible D gene is TRBD1 (6 bases). The CDR3 contains 12 residues. Trimming cost V 6 bases and J 9 bases, with 13 bases left between them. Germline V CDR1 and CDR2: MDHEN, SYDVKM. The CDR3 nucleotides are TGTGCCAGCAGCTCTTACAGGGACACGCAGTATTTT. It yields the protein CASSSYRDTQYF.

V usage is TRBV27 and J usage is TRBJ1-5; maybe TRBD1 (6 bases). Trimming took 6 bases from V and 0 from J, leaving 21 bases between them. This CDR3 is built from 18 residues. Per the germline V gene, CDR1 is MNHEY and CDR2 is SMNVEV (reference sequence). Here the CDR3 reads CASRPNYLTGYSNQPQHF. CDR3 in DNA: TGTGCCAGCAGACCGAATTACTTGACAGGATATAGCAATCAGCCCCAGCATTTT.

The V call is TRBV20-1, the J call TRBJ1-2, with 9 bases lining up with TRBD1. Trimming cost V 7 bases and J 3 bases; bases outside gene matches: 12. This CDR3 spans 15 amino acids. CDR1 is DFQATT and CDR2 is SNEGSKA in the germline V gene (reference sequence). The CDR3 region is CSVTSGTGFYYGYTF. As DNA, the CDR3 is TGCAGTGTTACATCCGGGACAGGGTTTTACTATGGCTACACCTTC.

This clonotype turned up a few times. The rearrangement links TRBV9 to TRBJ2-1; 8 positions agree with TRBD2. Per the germline V gene, CDR1 is SGDLS and CDR2 is YYNGEE. After removal of 3 bases from V and 7 bases from J, the junction contained 6 bases not matched to a gene. The CDR3 runs 14 residues. Written as DNA, the CDR3 is TGTGCCAGCAGCGCGACCGGACTAGCTAATGAGCAGTTCTTC. This codes for CASSATGLANEQFF.

This clonotype has just a few counts. The chain joins TRBV6-4 to TRBJ1-1; D is possibly TRBD1 (5 bases). Germline CDR1 MRHNA, CDR2 SNTAGT. V was cut by 0 bases and J by 8 bases, with 16 bases left in between. The CDR3 spans 15 residues. CDR3 protein: CASSDSKEKGPEAFF. In nucleotides, the CDR3 is TGTGCCAGCAGTGACTCAAAAGAGAAGGGGCCAGAAGCTTTCTTT.

The chain carries TRBV29-1 and TRBJ1-2, with 8 bases that match TRBD1. The CDR3 consists of 14 residues. Per the germline V gene, CDR1 is SQVTM and CDR2 is ANQGSEA. Trimming at V came to 4 bases and at J to 8 bases, leaving 12 bases not matched to a gene. The CDR3 DNA follows: TGCAGCGTTGCCAGGGACAGGTCCTTAGGCGGCTACACCTTC. Its translation is CSVARDRSLGGYTF.

This clonotype was picked up a small number of times. The rearrangement links TRBV29-1 to TRBJ2-3; TRBD2 is a possible D gene (6 bases). Per germline, CDR1 SQVTM and CDR2 ANQGSEA. Deletions cut 6 bases from V and 0 bases from J, with 10 bases between. This CDR3 is built from 13 residues. CDR3 residues: CSVGGESTDTQYF. CDR3 DNA: TGCAGCGTAGGAGGGGAGAGCACAGATACGCAGTATTTT.

This clonotype appeared a few times. The chain joins TRBV4-3 to TRBJ2-1, with a tentative D call TRBD2 (6 bases). This CDR3 is built from 16 residues. Germline-derived CDR1 and CDR2 are LGHNA and YSLEER. The V and J ends lost 3 bases and 5 bases respectively, with 17 bases between them. DNA for the CDR3: TGCGCCAGCAGCCAGAGGAAGGGGTCTAGCGACAATGAGCAGTTCTTC. Encoded protein: CASSQRKGSSDNEQFF.

The genes are TRBV11-2 and TRBJ2-3; D remains ambiguous. This CDR3 has 13 residues. Trimming cost V 4 bases and J 1 base, with 6 bases left between them. Germline-derived CDR1 and CDR2 are SGHAT and FQNNGV. CDR3 bases: TGTGCCAGCAGCTCAATTCGCACAGATACGCAGTATTTT. This sequence encodes CASSSIRTDTQYF. The full variable domain, in which reference TRBV11-2 and TRBJ2-3 provide the parts outside the CDR3, is EAGVAQSPRYKIIEKRQSVAFWCNPISGHATLYWYQQILGQGPKLLIQFQNNGVVDDSQLPKDRFSAERLKGVDSTLKIQPAKLEDSAVYLCASSSIRTDTQYFGPGTRLTVL.

In regard to this clonotype: One end of the junction does not line up with germline, which may come from a read error. The rearrangement joins TRBV7-8 to TRBJ2-3; 8 nucleotides match TRBD2. The germline gives CDR1 SGHVS, CDR2 FQNEAQ. The CDR3 has 16 amino acids. The CDR3 loop reads CASSPFERTSRDTQYF. As DNA, the CDR3 is TGTGCCAGCAGCCCCTTCGAGAGGACTAGCAGAGATACGCAGTATTTT. The variable domain in full, completed from reference TRBV7-8 and TRBJ2-3, reads GAGVSQSPRYKVAKRGQDVALRCDPISGHVSLFWYQQALGQGPEFLTYFQNEAQLDKSGLPSDRFFAERPEGSVSTLKIQRTQQEDSAVYLCASSPFERTSRDTQYFGPGTRLTVL.